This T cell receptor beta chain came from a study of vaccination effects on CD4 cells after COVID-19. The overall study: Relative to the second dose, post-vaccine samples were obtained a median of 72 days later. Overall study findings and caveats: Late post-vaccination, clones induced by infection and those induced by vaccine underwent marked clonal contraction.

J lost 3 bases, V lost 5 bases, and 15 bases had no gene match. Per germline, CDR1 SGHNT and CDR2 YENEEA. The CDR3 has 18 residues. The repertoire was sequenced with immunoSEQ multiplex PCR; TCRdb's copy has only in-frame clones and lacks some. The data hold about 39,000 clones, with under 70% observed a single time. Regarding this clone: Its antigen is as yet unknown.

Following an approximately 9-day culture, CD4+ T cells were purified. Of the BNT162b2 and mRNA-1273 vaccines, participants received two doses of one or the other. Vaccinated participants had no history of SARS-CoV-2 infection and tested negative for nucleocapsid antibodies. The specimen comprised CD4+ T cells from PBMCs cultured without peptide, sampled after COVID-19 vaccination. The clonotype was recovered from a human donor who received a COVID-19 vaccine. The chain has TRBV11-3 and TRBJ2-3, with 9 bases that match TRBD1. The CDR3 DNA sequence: TGTGCCAGCAGCCCCCAGGAGGGTTGGACAGGGGTGACAGATACGCAGTATTTT. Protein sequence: CASSPQEGWTGVTDTQYF.